These T cell receptor beta chains were read from a single sample in a study of somatic mutations in cytotoxic T cells in rheumatoid arthritis. This table comes from immunoSEQ multiplex PCR, and its TCRdb copy is limited to in-frame clones, with some not included. The sample contains about 30,000 clones, 75% to 90% of which appear only once. Sequencing was performed on CD8+ T cells sorted from blood. These receptors were taken from an adult with rheumatoid arthritis. The CDR3 runs from the conserved cysteine through the conserved F or W. The order of the fields is D gene, clone size, J gene, V gene, CDR3 DNA, CDR3 protein. A D gene is named only where the DNA matches it firmly. Not every row has a clone size; where given, it reads once, few, many or a size class.

TRBD2,medium-sized,TRBJ2-2,TRBV19,TGTGCCAGTAGCGGACCCGGGACTAGCGGGAGGGGTACCGGGGAGCTGTTTTTT,CASSGPGTSGRGTGELFF
NA,NA,TRBJ2-7,TRBV28,TGTGCCAGCAGTTTTGGGGCATCTCGGGACTACGAGCAGTACTTC,CASSFGASRDYEQYF
NA,NA,TRBJ1-1,TRBV27,TGTGCCAGCAGTTTATCTGTCAGGGGTCGAGTAGACACTGAAGCTTTCTTT,CASSLSVRGRVDTEAFF
NA,NA,TRBJ1-1,TRBV5-1,TGCGCCAGCAGCCTCAACCTTCGGGCAGAGAACACTGAAGCTTTCTTT,CASSLNLRAENTEAFF
TRBD2,NA,TRBJ2-2,TRBV11-3,TGTGCCAGCAGCTTAGGGGACTATCCGCCCGGGGAGCTGTTTTTT,CASSLGDYPPGELFF
NA,NA,TRBJ2-7,TRBV27,TGTGCCAGCTACACCTTAGCGGCAGGACCTTACGAGCAGTACTTC,CASYTLAAGPYEQYF
TRBD2,NA,TRBJ2-1,TRBV28,TGTGCCACCACAGGCGGGGGGGCCATCAATGAGCAGTTCTTC,CATTGGGAINEQFF
NA,NA,TRBJ1-1,TRBV19,TGTGCCAGTAGTCCACACCGATTACTCAATTACCTGACTCTGGCTTTCTTT,CASSPHRLLNYLTLAFF
TRBD1,NA,TRBJ2-1,TRBV7-8,TGTGCCAGCAGCCTCGGGACAGGGCTCTACAATGAGCAGTTCTTC,CASSLGTGLYNEQFF
NA,NA,TRBJ1-2,TRBV29-1,TGCAGCGTTGAGTCGGAGTATGGCTACACCTTC,CSVESEYGYTF
TRBD1,NA,TRBJ1-5,TRBV28,TGTGCCAGTAATACAGGGGTCAGGCAGCCCCAGCATTTT,CASNTGVRQPQHF
NA,NA,TRBJ2-7,TRBV4-2,TGTGCCAGCAGCCCGTCCGCTGTTCGGGAGAGTTCCCAGCAGTACTTC,CASSPSAVRESSQQYF
NA,NA,TRBJ2-1,TRBV6-1,TGTGCCAGCAGTGTCCAGCGGGTCCCCCCAGGGAATGAGCAGTTCTTC,CASSVQRVPPGNEQFF
NA,NA,TRBJ2-7,TRBV5-8,TGTGCCAGCAGCCCCGGTTGGGGGAGCTCCTACGAGCAGTACTTC,CASSPGWGSSYEQYF
TRBD2,NA,TRBJ2-1,TRBV15,TGTGCCACCAGCGGGATAGCGGGAGGAGTCAATGAGCAGTTCTTC,CATSGIAGGVNEQFF
NA,NA,TRBJ1-1,TRBV29-1,TGCAGCGTTGGCCTATGGGAATCGGGACGGTTGAACACTGAAGCTTTCTTT,CSVGLWESGRLNTEAFF
NA,NA,TRBJ1-2,TRBV27,TGTGCCAGCAGTTTCGGTCACGAGGGCTATGGCTACACCTTC,CASSFGHEGYGYTF
TRBD2,NA,TRBJ2-5,TRBV7-8,TGTGCCAGCAGCCCGTCCGGGACTAGCTCGGGGACCCAGTACTTC,CASSPSGTSSGTQYF
NA,NA,TRBJ1-1,TRBV2,TGTGCCAGCAGTGATGGCCCCCACGGAGCTTTCTTT,CASSDGPHGAFF
TRBD1,NA,TRBJ1-5,TRBV7-2,TGTGCCAGCAGCCGGACAGGGGGTAGCAATCAGCCCCAGCATTTT,CASSRTGGSNQPQHF
TRBD1,NA,TRBJ2-7,TRBV6-6,TGTGCCAGCAGTACAGGGGCTTTGGAGCAGTACTTC,CASSTGALEQYF
TRBD2,NA,TRBJ2-3,TRBV4-3,TGCGCCAGCAGCCAGGTTATAGCGGGGGGTCCTACAGATACGCAGTATTTT,CASSQVIAGGPTDTQYF
NA,NA,TRBJ1-3,TRBV7-9,TGTGCCAGCAGCTCAGTGCCTTGGACAGATGGAAACACCATATATTTT,CASSSVPWTDGNTIYF
TRBD1,few,TRBJ2-7,TRBV2,TGTGCCAGCACCCCGCGGACAGGGGCCGACTCCTACGAGCAGTACTTC,CASTPRTGADSYEQYF
NA,NA,TRBJ1-1,TRBV5-6,TGTGCCAGCAGCTTGTTAGGGAACACTGAAGCTTTCTTT,CASSLLGNTEAFF
TRBD1,NA,TRBJ2-7,TRBV4-2,TGTGCCAGCAGCCAAGGGACAGGGGGCGTCAACGAGCAGTACTTC,CASSQGTGGVNEQYF
NA,NA,TRBJ1-2,TRBV11-1,TGTGCCAGGGCGACAACCCGCTATGGCTACACCTTC,CARATTRYGYTF
TRBD2,few,TRBJ2-3,TRBV15,TGTGCCACCAGCACCCAGCGGGGGGGCACAGATACGCAGTATTTT,CATSTQRGGTDTQYF
NA,NA,TRBJ1-1,TRBV4-2,TGTGCCAGCAGCCAAGGCCTGGACCGTCTTGAAGCTTTCTTT,CASSQGLDRLEAFF
TRBD1,NA,TRBJ1-5,TRBV19,TGTGCCAGTAGATCAGGGGGGAGCAATCAGCCCCAGCATTTT,CASRSGGSNQPQHF
NA,NA,TRBJ2-2,TRBV27,TGTGCCAGCAGTCCTACGCCAGGAACGAACACCGGGGAGCTGTTTTTT,CASSPTPGTNTGELFF
NA,NA,TRBJ1-1,TRBV19,TGTGCCAGTAGTTTAGGGGGAGGGCGCACTGAAGCTTTCTTT,CASSLGGGRTEAFF
TRBD1,NA,TRBJ1-1,TRBV19,TGTGCCAGTACCATCTCCGGGACAGCGAACACTGAAGCTTTCTTT,CASTISGTANTEAFF
NA,NA,TRBJ1-4,TRBV7-2,TGTGCCAGCAGCCCCGGGGGGGCGCAGAGGGAAAAACTGTTTTTT,CASSPGGAQREKLFF
TRBD1,NA,TRBJ1-2,TRBV4-1,TGCGCCAGCAGCCTCTTCCGGGACAGGGAATACGGCTACACCTTC,CASSLFRDREYGYTF
NA,NA,TRBJ2-6,TRBV5-1,TGCGCCAGCAGCTTGGAGGCGGCCCCGAGCTCTGGGGCCAACGTCCTGACTTTC,CASSLEAAPSSGANVLTF
TRBD1,NA,TRBJ1-2,TRBV9,TGTGCCAGCAGCGTTGGGACAGGTTATTATGGCTACACCTTC,CASSVGTGYYGYTF
NA,NA,TRBJ1-2,TRBV27,TGTGCCAGCACCTCACCGAAGGGACGGAACTATGGCTACACCTTC,CASTSPKGRNYGYTF
TRBD2,NA,TRBJ2-7,TRBV5-8,TGTGCCAGCAGCTTAAGCGGGAGATTCGACGAGCAGTACTTC,CASSLSGRFDEQYF
NA,once,TRBJ2-7,TRBV11-2,TGTGCCAGCAGCTTATCGGTCAACTCCTACGAGCAGTACTTC,CASSLSVNSYEQYF
NA,NA,TRBJ1-5,TRBV4-3,TGCGCCAGCAGCCAAGATGGCGAAGGGCCCCAGCATTTT,CASSQDGEGPQHF
TRBD1,few,TRBJ1-2,TRBV7-3,TGTGCCAGCAGCGCGACAGGGATCTTAACCTTC,CASSATGILTF
NA,once,TRBJ2-3,TRBV15,TGTGCCACCAGCAGAGTACCGGTGACTAGTCGGACAGATACGCAGTATTTT,CATSRVPVTSRTDTQYF
NA,NA,TRBJ2-7,TRBV7-9,TGTGCCAGCAGTCCCGGGGGCACCGGGAGATGGTACGAGCAGTACTTC,CASSPGGTGRWYEQYF
NA,NA,TRBJ1-3,TRBV11-2,TGTGCCAGCAGCTCAATGGGACCTTTCTCTGGAAACACCATATATTTT,CASSSMGPFSGNTIYF